The clone carrying this T cell receptor (beta chain) was observed at least ten times. The antigen is not known. The CDR3 is 12 residues long. Germline CDR1 is SGHTA and CDR2 is FQGNSA. The ends were cut back, 1 base at V and 4 bases at J, with 4 bases in the middle. This table comes from immunoSEQ multiplex PCR, and its TCRdb copy is limited to in-frame clones, with some not included. The sample offers approximately 25,000 clones and no singletons, the top ten holding approximately 4.8%. This sample was taken from a study of T cells after posttransplantation cyclophosphamide. Study-wide points: After PTCy, TRB diversity resembled that of CNI/methotrexate controls. Later post-transplant blood repertoires were often dominated by donor CD8+ memory clones. Tissue-infiltrating T cells from skin or gut overlapped little with blood T cells.

The receptor comes from a woman in her fifties or sixties in good health, CMV-negative, and a related stem cell transplant donor. The chain combines TRBV7-2 with TRBJ1-2; the D is unclear. The sample taken for sequencing was PBMCs. The CDR3 sequence is CASSLGSYGYTF. In nucleotides, the CDR3 is TGTGCCAGCAGCTTAGGCAGCTATGGCTACACCTTC.